The T cell receptor beta chain under discussion was sequenced for a study of ipilimumab plus nivolumab after autologous stem cell transplantation. Clones were read by immunoSEQ multiplex PCR, and TCRdb kept only the in-frame ones, dropping some. This sample has over 35,000 clones, with about 91% found just once. The clonotype was recovered from a male donor with multiple myeloma. This specimen was PBMCs, taken in a trial of ipilimumab plus nivolumab as post-transplant consolidation.

The CDR3 loop reads CASSLARASGSVAGELFF. The CDR3 region has the DNA TGTGCCAGCAGCTTAGCGCGGGCTAGCGGGAGCGTGGCCGGGGAGCTGTTTTTT. The chain employs TRBV7-6 and TRBJ2-2; 10 bases line up with TRBD2. V shed 0 bases and J 6 bases; nucleotides not matched to a gene: 10. Germline V gene lookup returns CDR1 SGHVS and CDR2 FNYEAQ. The CDR3 length is 18 residues.